These T cell receptor beta chains were read from a single sample in a study of T cell repertoires in cytomegalovirus infection. No antigen has been identified for these receptors. In TCRdb, the reads were re-called with MiXCR into one record per CDR3 protein. The sample contains 650,000 to 900,000 distinct CDR3 sequences, roughly 28% of which appear only once. The sequences come from cultured CD8+ T cells from PBMCs, collected from culture after CMV antigen stimulation. These receptors were collected from a human donor in good health (CMV status not recorded). Some clones in this sample may be carry-over from other donors' samples. Both conserved end residues are part of each CDR3. The D gene is left open where the match is weak. Clone sizes are given selectively: once, few, many, or a class where the clone is expanded.

CDR3aa | CDR3nt | d_gene | v_gene | abundance | j_gene
CASSVQSPIWGYTF | TGTGCCAGCAGCGTCCAGAGCCCAATATGGGGCTACACCTTC | . | TRBV7-9 | few | TRBJ1-2
CASSSNVNGSNQPQHF | TGTGCCAGCAGCTCGAACGTCAACGGGAGCAATCAGCCCCAGCATTTT | . | TRBV7-9 | . | TRBJ1-5
CASSTRRGTEAFF | TGTGCCAGTAGTACACGACGGGGCACTGAAGCTTTCTTT | . | TRBV19 | few | TRBJ1-1
CSASGLAGGYTEQFF | TGCAGTGCCAGCGGACTAGCGGGGGGGTACACTGAGCAGTTCTTC | TRBD2 | TRBV20-1 | . | TRBJ2-1
CASSPPIGSYNEQFF | TGTGCCAGCTCACCACCGATAGGTTCCTACAATGAGCAGTTCTTC | . | TRBV18 | few | TRBJ2-1
CASSQGRAGGPLNTEAFF | TGTGCCAGCAGCCAAGGAAGGGCAGGGGGTCCTCTGAACACTGAAGCTTTCTTT | TRBD1 | TRBV3-1 | . | TRBJ1-1
CASSQSTGERYTEAFF | TGCGCCAGCAGCCAATCAACAGGGGAACGGTACACTGAAGCTTTCTTT | TRBD1 | TRBV4-1 | . | TRBJ1-1
CASSASDPSGNTIYF | TGTGCCAGCAGCGCCAGCGACCCGTCTGGAAACACCATATATTTT | . | TRBV7-2 | few | TRBJ1-3
CASSLAFPTGNTGELFF | TGTGCCAGCAGCTTAGCTTTCCCGACAGGGAACACCGGGGAGCTGTTTTTT | . | TRBV7-9 | . | TRBJ2-2
CSVYSSGTDTQYF | TGCAGCGTTTATTCCTCGGGAACAGATACGCAGTATTTT | . | TRBV29-1 | few | TRBJ2-3
CASSIQSYTGELFF | TGTGCCAGTAGTATTCAGAGCTACACCGGGGAGCTGTTTTTT | . | TRBV19 | . | TRBJ2-2
CASSQGGTSYNEQFF | TGTGCCAGCAGCCAAGGAGGCACCTCCTACAATGAGCAGTTCTTC | . | TRBV3-1 | few | TRBJ2-1
CSVRRGGYNEQFF | TGCAGCGTTAGGAGAGGGGGCTACAATGAGCAGTTCTTC | . | TRBV29-1 | . | TRBJ2-1
CASNKVGHGNSPLHF | TGTGCCAGCAATAAAGTCGGGCACGGTAATTCACCCCTCCACTTT | . | TRBV6-5 | . | TRBJ1-6
CASSYPRLDRGGNEQFF | TGTGCCAGCAGTTACCCCCGTTTGGACAGGGGCGGCAATGAGCAGTTCTTC | TRBD1 | TRBV6-6 | . | TRBJ2-1
CASTLRGRGQPQHF | TGTGCCAGTACCCTGAGGGGGCGGGGGCAGCCCCAGCATTTT | TRBD1 | TRBV19 | . | TRBJ1-5
CASSQDSAELNTGELFF | TGCGCCAGCAGCCAAGACTCCGCCGAATTAAACACCGGGGAGCTGTTTTTT | . | TRBV4-1 | . | TRBJ2-2
CASSRRTANYGYTF | TGTGCCAGCAGTCGAAGGACAGCTAACTATGGCTACACCTTC | . | TRBV25-1 | . | TRBJ1-2
CASSQGEGGLTDTQYF | TGTGCCAGCAGCCAAGGGGAGGGGGGCTTAACAGATACGCAGTATTTT | . | TRBV4-2 | . | TRBJ2-3
CASSTRTGGGNQPQHF | TGTGCCAGCAGTACCCGGACAGGGGGGGGCAATCAGCCCCAGCATTTT | TRBD1 | TRBV6-2/TRBV6-3 | many | TRBJ1-5
CASSISPGQGHTIYF | TGTGCCAGCAGTATCTCCCCTGGACAGGGGCACACCATATATTTT | TRBD1 | TRBV28 | few | TRBJ1-3
CASSLPLAGPGEDTQYF | TGTGCCAGCAGTTTACCCCTAGCGGGGCCCGGGGAAGATACGCAGTATTTT | TRBD2 | TRBV12-3/TRBV12-4 | . | TRBJ2-3
CASSSAPNDEQYF | TGTGCCAGCAGCTCAGCCCCCAATGACGAGCAGTACTTC | . | TRBV7-2 | . | TRBJ2-7
CASSSRAGGSYNSPLHF | TGTGCCAGCAGCTCGCGAGCAGGGGGCTCCTATAATTCACCCCTCCACTTT | TRBD1 | TRBV7-6 | many | TRBJ1-6
CASSYKPSGTEAFF | TGTGCCAGCAGCTACAAGCCCTCGGGGACTGAAGCTTTCTTT | . | TRBV5-4 | few | TRBJ1-1
CAIGFTPGREPTTYNEQFF | TGTGCCATCGGATTTACCCCGGGACGGGAACCTACTACCTACAATGAGCAGTTCTTC | . | TRBV10-3 | . | TRBJ2-1